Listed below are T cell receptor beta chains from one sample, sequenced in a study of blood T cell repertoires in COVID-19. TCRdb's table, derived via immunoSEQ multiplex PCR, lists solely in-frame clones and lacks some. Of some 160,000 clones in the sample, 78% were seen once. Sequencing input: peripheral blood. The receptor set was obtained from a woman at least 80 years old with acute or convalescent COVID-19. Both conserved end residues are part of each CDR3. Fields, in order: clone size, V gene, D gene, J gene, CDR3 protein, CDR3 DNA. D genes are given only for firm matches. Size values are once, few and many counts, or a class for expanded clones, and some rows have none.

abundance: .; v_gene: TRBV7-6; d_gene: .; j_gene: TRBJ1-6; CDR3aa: CASSFNMGSNSPLHF; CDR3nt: TGTGCCAGCAGCTTTAATATGGGGAGCAATTCACCCCTCCACTTT
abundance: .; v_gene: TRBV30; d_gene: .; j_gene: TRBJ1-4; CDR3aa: CAWSQGGSEKLFF; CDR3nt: TGTGCCTGGAGTCAGGGAGGGAGTGAAAAACTGTTTTTT
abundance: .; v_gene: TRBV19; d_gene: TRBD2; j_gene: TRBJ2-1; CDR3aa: CASSIVAGTYNEQFF; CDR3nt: TGTGCCAGTAGTATAGTAGCGGGCACCTACAATGAGCAGTTCTTC
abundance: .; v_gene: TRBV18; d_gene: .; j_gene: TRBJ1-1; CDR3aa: CASSLDRDTEAFF; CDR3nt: TGTGCCAGCTCACTAGACCGGGACACTGAAGCTTTCTTT
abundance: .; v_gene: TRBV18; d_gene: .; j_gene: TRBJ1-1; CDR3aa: CASSPVQGHTEAFF; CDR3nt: TGTGCCAGCTCACCGGTGCAGGGGCACACTGAAGCTTTCTTT
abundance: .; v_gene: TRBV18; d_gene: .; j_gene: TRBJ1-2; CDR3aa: CASSTMSYGYTF; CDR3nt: TGTGCCAGCTCAACTATGAGCTATGGCTACACCTTC
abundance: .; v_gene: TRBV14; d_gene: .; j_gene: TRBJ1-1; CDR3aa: CASSQEARQRAFF; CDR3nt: TGTGCCAGCAGCCAAGAGGCGCGCCAGAGGGCTTTCTTT
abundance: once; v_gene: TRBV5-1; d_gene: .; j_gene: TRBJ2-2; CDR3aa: CASSFGGTDTGELFF; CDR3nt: TGCGCCAGCAGCTTTGGCGGGACCGACACCGGGGAGCTGTTTTTT
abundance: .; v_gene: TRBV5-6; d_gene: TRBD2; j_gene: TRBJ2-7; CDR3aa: CASSWGGEQYF; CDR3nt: TGTGCCAGCAGCTGGGGGGGTGAGCAGTACTTC
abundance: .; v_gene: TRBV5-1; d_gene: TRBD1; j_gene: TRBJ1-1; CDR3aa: CASTKGQGGTEAFF; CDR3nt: TGCGCCAGCACTAAGGGACAGGGCGGCACTGAAGCTTTCTTT
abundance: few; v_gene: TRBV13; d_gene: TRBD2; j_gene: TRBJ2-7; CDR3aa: CASRSLAGGNDEQYF; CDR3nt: TGTGCCAGCAGATCCCTAGCGGGGGGTAACGACGAGCAGTACTTC
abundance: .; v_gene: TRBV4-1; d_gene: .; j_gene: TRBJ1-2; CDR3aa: CASSPTPANYGYTF; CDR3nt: TGCGCCAGCAGCCCCACACCCGCTAACTATGGCTACACCTTC
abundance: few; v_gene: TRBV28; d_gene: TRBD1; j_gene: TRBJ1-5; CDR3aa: CASRYRQGRLNQPQHF; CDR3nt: TGTGCCAGCAGATACCGACAGGGGAGACTCAATCAGCCCCAGCATTTT
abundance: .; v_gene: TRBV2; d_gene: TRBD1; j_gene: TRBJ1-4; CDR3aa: CASSELGQGYEKLFF; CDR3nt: TGTGCCAGCAGTGAACTTGGACAGGGTTATGAAAAACTGTTTTTT
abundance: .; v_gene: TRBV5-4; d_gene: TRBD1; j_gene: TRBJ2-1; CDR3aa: CASSPGQGGYNEQFF; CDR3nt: TGTGCCAGCAGCCCTGGACAGGGCGGGTACAATGAGCAGTTCTTC
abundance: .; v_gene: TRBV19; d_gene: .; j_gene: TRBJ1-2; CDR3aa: CASSQENYGYTF; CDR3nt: TGTGCCAGCTCACAGGAAAACTATGGCTACACCTTC
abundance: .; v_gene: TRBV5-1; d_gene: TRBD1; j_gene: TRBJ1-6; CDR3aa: CASSLESGQGNSPLHF; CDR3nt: TGCGCCAGCAGCTTGGAATCAGGACAGGGGAATTCACCCCTCCACTTT
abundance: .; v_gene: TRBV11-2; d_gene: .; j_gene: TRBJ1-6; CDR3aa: CASSLRALRSPLHF; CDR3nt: TGTGCCAGCAGCCTCAGGGCCCTGAGGTCACCCCTCCACTTT
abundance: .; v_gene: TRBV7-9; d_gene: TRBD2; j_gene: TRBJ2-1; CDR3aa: CASSLVWSGGPYNEQFF; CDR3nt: TGTGCCAGCAGCTTAGTCTGGAGCGGGGGCCCCTACAATGAGCAGTTCTTC
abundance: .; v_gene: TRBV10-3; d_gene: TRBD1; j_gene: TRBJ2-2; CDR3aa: CAISPGQANTGELFF; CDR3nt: TGTGCCATCAGCCCGGGACAGGCTAACACCGGGGAGCTGTTTTTT
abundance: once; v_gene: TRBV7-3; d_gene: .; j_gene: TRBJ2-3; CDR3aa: CASSLGTSTDTQYF; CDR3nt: TGTGCCAGCAGCCTCGGGACTAGCACAGATACGCAGTATTTT
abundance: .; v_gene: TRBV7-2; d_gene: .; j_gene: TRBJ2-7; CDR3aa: CASSRRASPNEQYF; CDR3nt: TGTGCCAGCAGCCGTAGAGCTAGCCCTAACGAGCAGTACTTC
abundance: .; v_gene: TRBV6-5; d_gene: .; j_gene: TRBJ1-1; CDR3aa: CASRADRNTEAFF; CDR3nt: TGTGCCAGCAGGGCAGACAGGAATACTGAAGCTTTCTTT
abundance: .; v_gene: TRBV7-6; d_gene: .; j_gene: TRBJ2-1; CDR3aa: CAWEGVSYNEQFF; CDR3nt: TGTGCCTGGGAGGGGGTCTCCTACAATGAGCAGTTCTTC
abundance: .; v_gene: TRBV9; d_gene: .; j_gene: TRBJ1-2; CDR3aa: CASSVGVGDGYGYTF; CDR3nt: TGTGCCAGCAGCGTAGGGGTGGGAGATGGCTATGGCTACACCTTC
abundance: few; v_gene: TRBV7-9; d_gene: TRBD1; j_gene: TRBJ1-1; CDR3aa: CASSLQGGWTEAFF; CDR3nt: TGTGCCAGCAGCTTACAGGGGGGCTGGACTGAAGCTTTCTTT
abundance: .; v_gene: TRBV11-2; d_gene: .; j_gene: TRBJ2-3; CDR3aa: CASSLLAVHTDTQYF; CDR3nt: TGTGCCAGCAGCCTCCTAGCAGTTCACACAGATACGCAGTATTTT
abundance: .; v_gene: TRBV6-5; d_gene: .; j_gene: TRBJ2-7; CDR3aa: CASSYYRVSEQYF; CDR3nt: TGTGCCAGCAGTTACTACAGGGTCAGTGAGCAGTACTTC
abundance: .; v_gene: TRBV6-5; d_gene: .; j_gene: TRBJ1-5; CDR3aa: CASSYEQNQPQHF; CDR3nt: TGTGCCAGCAGTTACGAACAGAATCAGCCCCAGCATTTT